This T cell receptor (beta chain) is drawn from a study of breast tumors, draining lymph nodes, adjacent tissues (dated by TCRdb to about 2016). Study-level background: Breast cancer patients provided tumor, adjacent nontumor tissue and axillary lymph nodes, and the study compared the TCR beta repertoires across these three sources. In human breast cancer, the study set out to evaluate how tumor, surrounding tissue and draining lymph node repertoires relate to one another and whether T cells may move between these sites. Study-wide conclusions, independent of this receptor: T-cell repertoire diversity in tumors was found to be lower than in lymph nodes but higher than in nontumor tissue, and preferential V and J gene usage was observed. The data were considered consistent with most tumor T cells being derived from the lymph node and subsequently expanding within tumor tissue. The study presented the conclusion that tumor T cells originate in lymph nodes as consistent with a hypothesis, not as something directly demonstrated. In luminal-like breast cancer, tumor and nontumor tissue repertoires resembled each other significantly more than in basal-like breast cancer.

Spanning cysteine to phenylalanine, the CDR3 consists of 16 amino acids. Only CDR3 DNA remains: 48 bases, in frame from the first base. CDR1 LGHNA and CDR2 YNFKEQ were looked up in the germline V gene. V is trimmed back by 1 base and J by 0 bases, and the junction contains 3 bases that no gene match accounts for. These reads were obtained on an Illumina HiSeq 2000. Multiplex PCR amplification was used to build the TCR beta chain libraries. High-throughput sequencing was used to analyze the amplified TCR beta chain products. TCRdb itself trimmed the public reads at Q25 with fastp, ran MiXCR and retained productive beta chains. Records with the same CDR3 protein are collapsed into one entry carrying the most frequent genes and DNA. The sample records approximately 47,000 distinct CDR3 sequences, under 25% of which are singletons. About 8% of the sample goes to the ten largest clones. This clonotype has a count of ten or more. Its antigen remains unidentified. Within one base of it there is no much larger clone, and no base qualities were kept.

The sequence links TRBV4-2 to TRBJ2-7, and TRBD2 matches 10 of the central bases. The TCR originated in a female donor with breast cancer. Some clones in this sample may be carry-over from other donors' samples. Material for sequencing was breast tumor tissue. The CDR3 reads CASSQALAGLSYEQYF. The DNA sequence is as follows: TGTGCCAGCAGCCAAGCACTAGCGGGACTCTCCTACGAGCAGTACTTC.